The sequence of this T cell receptor beta chain was determined in a study of T cell clonotyping in hematopoietic cell transplantation. Study overall: Cytoreduction preceded collection of pretransplant recipient samples. Study results and limitations: Few recipient clonotypes overlapped donors; over 95% were de novo at given depth.

Time point here: recipient sample about 28 days before transplant, after cytoreduction. TCRdb's copy holds only in-frame clones and misses some; the assay was immunoSEQ multiplex PCR. The table lists some 49,000 clones, around 84% of them singletons. This clone was detected only once. The antigen is not known. CDR3 length: 14 amino acids. CDR1 is MNHNY, CDR2 SVGAGI, per germline (reference sequence). V dropped 7 bases and J dropped 3; count of bases not matched to a gene: 5. This clonotype originated in a man aged 55 to 70 with biphenotypic leukemia. Some clones in this sample may be carry-over from other donors' samples. The specimen was peripheral blood mononuclear cells, collected before stem cell transplant. The chain recombines TRBV6-6 with TRBJ1-1, with 10 bases matching TRBD1. The CDR3 protein is CASTFGQGDTEAFF. CDR3 sequence (DNA): TGTGCCAGCACCTTCGGACAGGGGGACACTGAAGCTTTCTTT.